Below are 5 T cell receptor beta chains sequenced from a single sample in a study of CD8+ T cells in alopecia areata. Following extraction, RNA underwent reverse transcription to cDNA, which served as the sequencing template. Sequenced by immunoSEQ multiplex PCR; TCRdb stores in-frame clones only, minus some. The sample lists 150,000 to 200,000 clones; about 60% were seen once. The treatment here: oral pan-JAK inhibitor, 5-10 mg twice daily. The material sequenced was CD4+ T cells sorted from blood, taken at week 24, from a patient treated with tofacitinib. The origin of the receptors is a human donor with alopecia areata.

This clone showed up just a few times. The V call is TRBV20-1, the J call TRBJ1-2; possible D gene TRBD1, 6 bases. CDR3 length: 11 amino acids. V was cut by 6 bases and J by 6 bases, with 11 bases left in between. Germline V gene data show CDR1 as DFQATT and CDR2 as SNEGSKA (reference sequence). The CDR3 loop reads CSAHHRDGYTF. CDR3 nucleotide sequence: TGCAGTGCACACCACAGGGATGGCTACACCTTC.

CDR3 DNA: TGTGCCAGCAGCGCCGGGACAATTAACACTGAAGCTTTCTTT. It encodes CASSAGTINTEAFF. The V call is TRBV7-9, the J call TRBJ1-1; D is perhaps TRBD1 (6 bases). The V end lost 5 bases, the J end lost 2 bases, and 12 bases lay between the germline ends. Per germline, CDR1 SEHNR and CDR2 FQNEAQ (reference sequence). The length of the CDR3 is 14 residues.

This clone was recorded a few times. The chain links TRBV2 to TRBJ1-6, with D perhaps TRBD1 (6 bases). Germline-derived CDR1 and CDR2 are SNHLY and FYNNEI. CDR3 length: 13 residues. Trimming left V 7 bases short and J 9 bases short, with 13 bases between. The CDR3 reads CASNKDSISPLHF. As DNA, the CDR3 is TGTGCCAGCAACAAGGACAGTATTTCACCCCTCCACTTT.

The rearrangement joins TRBV20-1 to TRBJ2-3; D ambiguous. This CDR3 is 11 amino acids long. Between the trimmed V and J ends, which lost 1 base and 1 base, there was a span of 0 bases. In germline, CDR1 is DFQATT, CDR2 SNEGSKA (reference sequence). CDR3 amino acids: CSARGTDTQYF. The DNA of the CDR3 is TGCAGTGCTAGAGGCACAGATACGCAGTATTTT.

V usage is TRBV19 and J usage is TRBJ1-2; 7 bases fit TRBD1. The CDR3 covers 15 residues. Germline CDR1 reads LNHDA; CDR2 reads SQIVND (reference sequence). The ends lost 3 bases at V and 2 bases at J; junction bases unmatched: 6. The CDR3 here is CASSIRGDRNYGYTF. CDR3 in DNA: TGTGCCAGTAGTATTCGGGGGGACAGAAACTATGGCTACACCTTC.